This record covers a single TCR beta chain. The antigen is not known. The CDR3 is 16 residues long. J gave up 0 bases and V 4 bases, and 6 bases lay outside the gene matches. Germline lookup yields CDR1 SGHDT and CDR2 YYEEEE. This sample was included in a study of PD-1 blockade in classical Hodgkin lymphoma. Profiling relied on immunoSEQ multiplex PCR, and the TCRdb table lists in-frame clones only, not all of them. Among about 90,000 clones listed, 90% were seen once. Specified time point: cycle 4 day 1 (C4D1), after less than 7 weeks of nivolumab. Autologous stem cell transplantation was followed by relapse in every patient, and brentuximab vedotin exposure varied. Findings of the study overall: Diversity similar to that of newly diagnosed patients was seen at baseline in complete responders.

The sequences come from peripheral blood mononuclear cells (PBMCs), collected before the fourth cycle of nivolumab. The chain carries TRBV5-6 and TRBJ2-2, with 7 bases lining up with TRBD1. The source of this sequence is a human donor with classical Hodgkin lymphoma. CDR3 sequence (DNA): TGTGCCAGCAGCCTGGAGACAGGGTCGAACACCGGGGAGCTGTTTTTT. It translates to CASSLETGSNTGELFF.